This section outlines one TCR beta chain sequence together with its context. Antigen: not known. Gene names denote mouse genes. The sequenced fragment ends 4 residues before the CDR3 boundary, so the rest is inferred from the germline J gene. Separation of pooled cutaneous lymph node cells was by sorting with CD4, CD8alpha, NKG2D, NKG2ACE and other markers. CDR3 length: 15 amino acids. The junction had 3 bases not matched to a gene; V was cut back by 0 bases and J by 4 bases. Germline V gene lookup returns CDR1 SGHDT and CDR2 FRDEAV. The data belong to a study of CD8+ T cells in alopecia areata. Study summary: It was roughly 7-11-week-old female C3H/HeJ mice that received skin from approximately 6-12-month-old C3H/HeJ graft donors with spontaneous alopecia. Study-level results: It was less clear whether patients shared TCRs than it was in mice, possibly because of HLA. Lesional scalp, notably in alopecia totalis/universalis, had clonality above that of normal scalp.

RNA, once extracted, was reverse transcribed into cDNA for use as the sequencing template. Sequenced by immunoSEQ multiplex PCR; TCRdb stores in-frame clones only, minus some. The table lists 290,000 or so clones, no singletons, with more than 1% in the top ten. The receptor comes from a C3H/HeJ mouse with alopecia areata. The strain's MHC: H2-k. The chain recombines TRBV14 with TRBJ2-1; 8 bases agree with TRBD2. Sequencing was performed on CD4+ T cells sorted from a lymph node. Partial CDR3 DNA: TGTGCCAGCAGTTTCTCGGGGGGGCGGTATGCT. This translates into CASSFSGGRYA. The CDR3 in its entirety is CASSFSGGRYAEQFF.